This paragraph reports one T cell receptor (beta chain). Its antigen is not identified. Primers: 60 Vbeta forward and 13 Jbeta reverse. Generated by immunoSEQ multiplex PCR, the TCRdb table keeps only in-frame clones and is missing some. The sample includes about 160,000 clones, 80% of them seen just once. This sample is drawn from a study of cytomegalovirus exposure and HLA in healthy donors. Study-level results: Reported findings show TCR beta sequences accurately forecast HLA-A and HLA-B alleles in most subjects.

V lost 3 bases, J lost 8 bases, and 5 bases stayed unmatched. The germline gives CDR1 SEHNR, CDR2 FQNEAQ (reference sequence). The CDR3 length is 15 residues. The rearrangement uses TRBV7-9 and TRBJ1-4; the match to TRBD1 covers 11 bases. Sequencing used PBMCs. The TCR sequence derives from a woman aged 45-65 years in good health and CMV-seropositive. CDR3 DNA sequence: TGTGCCAGCAGCTTCACGGGACAGGGGGGAGAAAAACTGTTTTTT. The encoded protein is CASSFTGQGGEKLFF.